This T cell receptor beta chain stems from a study of T cells expressing NK-cell markers. Study information: Sorted CD3+CD56-NKG2C+, CD3+CD56+NKG2C+ and CD3+CD56+NKG2C- T cells supplied the TCR beta repertoires. Study results and limitations: Among CD8+ T cells from over 5 donors, dominant NKG2C+ clonotypes accounted for about 1.0-7.5%. The study found these clonotypes also leading the CD3+CD56-NKG2C+ fraction in four donors.

The TCR beta cDNA came from 5'RACE template switching with UMIs. From its re-call of the 5' RACE reads, TCRdb lists each CDR3 protein once, without DNA. The specimen's table records 200,000 to 300,000 distinct CDR3 sequences. Note on this clonotype: Its antigen is not identified.

The sequenced material came from blood T cells: a sorted CD56 or NKG2C T cell subset, CD4+ or CD8+ T cells, or bulk PBMC T cells (not recorded which). The clonotype was recovered from a man aged 18 to 35 in good health.

CDR3 loop: CASSHRILTGGRPDTQYF. The rearrangement uses TRBV23-1 and TRBJ2-3; the D gene TCRdb calls, TRBD1, cannot be checked with no DNA. TRBV23-1 has ORF status, its function being uncertain. The CDR3 is 18 amino acids.